The 21 T cell receptor beta chains in this list originate from one sample, sequenced in a study of blood T cells in healthy people across ages. The authors ran a second PCR of 7 to 11 cycles using a sample-barcoded 5' primer and a J-beta primer mix. TCRdb reprocessed the 5' RACE reads via MiXCR and lists one record per CDR3 protein. This table has hundreds of thousands of distinct CDR3 sequences, roughly 25% appearing once. A further study also used this sample, focusing on T cells of mothers and their children.

Sample: blood. These receptors were collected from a boy aged 10-17 years in good health.

The chain joins TRBV12-3 or TRBV12-4 to TRBJ2-1, with TRBD2 matching over 13 bases. The DNA end is a closer match to TRBJ2-7, so the J assignment may be wrong. The CDR3 length is 17 residues. The CDR3 bases are TGTGCCAGCAGTTTAGAACTAGCGGGGGGGATCTCCTACGAGCAGTACTTC. Protein: CASSLELAGGISYEQYF.

This clonotype was counted only a few times. The chain recombines TRBV28 with TRBJ2-5, with D hard to call. Trimming cost V 11 bases and J 3 bases, with 19 bases left between them. CDR3 length equals 14 residues. From germline, CDR1 is MDHEN and CDR2 SYDVKM. The CDR3 nucleotides are TGTGCCCTCCGGGCGGCAAGAGGAAAAGAGACCCAGTACTTC. Translated, it gives CALRAARGKETQYF.

This clonotype was recorded at least ten times. The genes are TRBV7-9 and TRBJ2-1; D not resolved. This CDR3 spans 13 amino acids. Per the germline V gene, CDR1 is SEHNR and CDR2 is FQNEAQ (reference sequence). V lost 2 bases to trimming and J lost 10 bases, with 12 bases between them. The chain's CDR3 is CASSLILGEEQFF. CDR3 in DNA: TGTGCCAGCAGCTTAATTCTCGGAGAGGAGCAGTTCTTC.

This clonotype was detected only a few times. This chain links TRBV29-1 with TRBJ2-7; tentatively, D is TRBD1 (6 bases). The V end was cut by 5 bases, the J end by 2 bases, with 13 bases between. CDR3 size: 13 residues. CDR1 and CDR2 (germline): SQVTM, ANQGSEA. For the CDR3, the DNA is TGCAGCGTTAAACAGGGCTTGACCTACGAGCAGTACTTC. Its translation is CSVKQGLTYEQYF.

This clonotype was observed a few times. The J gene is TRBJ2-5, the V gene TRBV7-2; D possibly matches TRBD1 or TRBD2 (5 bases each). CDR1 is SGHTA, CDR2 FQGNSA, per germline. The CDR3 is 15 amino acids. Trimming took 2 bases from V and 3 from J, leaving 13 bases between them. The DNA for the CDR3 is TGTGCCAGCAGCTTACAGGGACCCGGAGAAGAGACCCAGTACTTC. Its translation: CASSLQGPGEETQYF.

V is TRBV7-2 and J is TRBJ2-7; 7 nucleotides agree with TRBD2. The J call may be wrong; the DNA end is better matched by TRBJ2-1. The CDR3 covers 15 residues. Looked up from germline, CDR1 is SGHTA and CDR2 is FQGNSA. The CDR3 nucleotides are TGTGCCAGCAGCTTAGCGGGAGGGCGGGCTGGTGAGCAGTTCTTC. This encodes CASSLAGGRAGEQFF.

CDR3 sequence: CASSPQLAKNIQYF. Written as DNA, the CDR3 is TGTGCCAGCAGCCCGCAGTTAGCCAAAAACATTCAGTACTTC. The chain combines TRBV28 with TRBJ2-4; D is unresolved. V was pared by 6 bases and J by 0 bases, with 9 bases between. CDR3 length equals 14 residues. Germline CDR1 is MDHEN and CDR2 is SYDVKM.

V gene TRBV20-1 combines with J gene TRBJ2-3; 14 bases align to TRBD2. Germline CDR1 DFQATT, CDR2 SNEGSKA (reference sequence). V was clipped by 5 bases and J by 2 bases; unmatched bases: 3. This CDR3 has 15 residues. The CDR3 DNA follows: TGCAGTGCTCCGACTAGCGGGGGGGCCACAGATACGCAGTATTTT. Translated: CSAPTSGGATDTQYF.

The chain joins TRBV29-1 to TRBJ2-3, with TRBD2 matching 10 bases. CDR1 is SQVTM, CDR2 ANQGSEA, per germline. CDR3 size: 15 residues. V shed 2 bases, J shed 7 bases, and the junction held 9 bases outside the gene matches. The DNA for the CDR3 is TGCAGCGTTGAATTCGGGCTAGCGGGGGTAAATACGCAGTATTTT. Translation gives CSVEFGLAGVNTQYF.

The V and J genes are TRBV28 and TRBJ2-1; the D is unclear. In germline, CDR1 is MDHEN, CDR2 SYDVKM. Trimming removed 5 bases from V and 5 bases from J, with 7 bases in between. CDR3 length: 12 residues. The CDR3 reads CASSNLNNEQFF. CDR3 coding DNA: TGTGCCAGCAGTAACCTAAACAATGAGCAGTTCTTC.

The sample holds a few counts of this clonotype. V and J are TRBV6-6 and TRBJ2-7; D is unresolved. This CDR3 comprises 15 residues. Germline V gene sequence: CDR1 MNHNY, CDR2 SVGAGI (reference sequence). Trimming removed 3 bases from V and 1 base from J, with 13 bases in between. CDR3 residues: CASSYILAGSYEQYF. For the CDR3, the DNA is TGTGCCAGCAGTTATATCCTGGCTGGTTCCTACGAGCAGTACTTC.

This clonotype was picked up a small number of times. The chain joins TRBV20-1 to TRBJ1-5; a weak D match, TRBD1 (6 bases). This CDR3 has 14 amino acids. V was cut by 3 bases and J by 1 base, with 10 bases left in between. Germline V gene data show CDR1 as DFQATT and CDR2 as SNEGSKA (reference sequence). The CDR3 loop reads CSASGGASNQPQHF. The CDR3 DNA follows: TGCAGTGCTAGCGGGGGGGCGAGCAATCAGCCCCAGCATTTT.

The chain carries TRBV12-3 or TRBV12-4 and TRBJ1-1, with D perhaps matching TRBD1 (5 bases). Deletions cut 6 bases from V and 7 bases from J, with 18 bases between. This CDR3 contains 14 residues. In DNA, the CDR3 is TGTGCCAGCAGCCTAGGAGGGGAAGGGGTTGAAGCTTTCTTT. This gives the protein CASSLGGEGVEAFF.

This clonotype showed up just a few times. The CDR3 loop reads CASRPDKTDTQYF. The DNA of the CDR3 is TGTGCCAGCAGGCCCGATAAGACAGATACGCAGTATTTT. The chain combines TRBV2 with TRBJ2-3; no firm D call. The germline V gene has CDR1 SNHLY and CDR2 FYNNEI. V dropped 6 bases and J dropped 3 bases, with 10 bases sitting between them. The CDR3 covers 13 residues.

This clonotype was seen at least ten times. This chain links TRBV7-2 with TRBJ1-3; D is unresolved. V was shortened by 2 bases and J by 7 bases, with 9 bases between the two germline ends. This CDR3 comprises 13 residues. Per germline, CDR1 SGHTA and CDR2 FQGNSA. CDR3 in DNA: TGTGCCAGCAGCTTACTCGCGGGGAACACCATATATTTT. This sequence encodes CASSLLAGNTIYF. Full variable domain (outside the CDR3, taken from reference TRBV7-2 and TRBJ1-3): GAGVSQSPSNKVTEKGKDVELRCDPISGHTALYWYRQSLGQGLEFLIYFQGNSAPDKSGLPSDRFSAERTGGSVSTLTIQRTQQEDSAVYLCASSLLAGNTIYFGEGSWLTVV.

This clonotype was seen once. V is TRBV20-1 and J is TRBJ2-1, with 10 bases that match TRBD2. V was pared by 2 bases and J by 5 bases, with 6 bases of the junction left unmatched. CDR3 length: 15 amino acids. The germline V gene encodes CDR1 DFQATT and CDR2 SNEGSKA (reference sequence). The CDR3 loop reads CSARRTSGTHNEQFF. CDR3 in DNA: TGCAGTGCTAGACGCACTAGCGGGACTCACAATGAGCAGTTCTTC.

This clonotype was seen only a few times. V is TRBV9 and J is TRBJ1-3, with D possibly TRBD1 on 5 matching bases. The CDR3 totals 15 residues. Trimming removed 3 bases at V and 0 bases at J, with 10 bases between. Germline CDR1 and CDR2: SGDLS and YYNGEE. The CDR3: CASSGGAHSGNTIYF. DNA of the CDR3: TGTGCCAGCAGCGGAGGGGCCCACTCTGGAAACACCATATATTTT.

V is TRBV4-2 and J is TRBJ2-3; TRBD2 matches 12 bases. Germline V gives CDR1 LGHNA, CDR2 YNFKEQ. This CDR3 contains 18 residues. The ends lost 0 bases at V and 2 bases at J; junction bases unmatched: 6. In DNA form, the CDR3 reads TGTGCCAGCAGCCAAGAGTCTCGACTAGCGGGAGCCACAGATACGCAGTATTTT. It codes for CASSQESRLAGATDTQYF.

The chain links TRBV7-8 to TRBJ2-1; the match to TRBD2 covers 13 bases. Per germline, CDR1 SGHVS and CDR2 FQNEAQ. This CDR3 contains 17 residues. V shed 5 bases, J shed 2 bases, and the junction held 6 bases outside the gene matches. The CDR3 nucleotides are TGTGCCAGCAGCCGGACTAGCGGGAGCGGACCCTACAATGAGCAGTTCTTC. Protein sequence: CASSRTSGSGPYNEQFF.

Only a few counts were recorded for this clonotype. Here the CDR3 reads CASSHGTGNYGYTF. The CDR3 bases are TGTGCCAGCAGTCACGGGACAGGGAACTATGGCTACACCTTC. The chain uses TRBV28 and TRBJ1-2, with 9 nucleotides matching TRBD1. Trimming took 5 bases from V and 2 from J; bases not matched to a gene: 3. Germline lookup yields CDR1 MDHEN and CDR2 SYDVKM. The CDR3 sequence is 14 residues long.

The chain is built from TRBV28 and TRBJ2-5, with D unclear. CDR1 MDHEN and CDR2 SYDVKM come from the germline V gene. The ends were cut back, 3 bases at V and 3 bases at J, with 8 bases in the middle. The CDR3 runs 13 residues. As DNA, the CDR3 is TGTGCCAGCAGTTTTAGTATAGAAGAGACCCAGTACTTC. Translation gives CASSFSIEETQYF.